This T cell receptor beta chain was identified during a study of blood T cell repertoires in COVID-19. Study-wide background: There were acute and convalescent COVID-19 samples, and they came from the United States, Italy and Spain.

This table comes from immunoSEQ multiplex PCR, and its TCRdb copy is limited to in-frame clones, with some not included. Seen here are just under 95,000 clones, 80% observed once, and the top ten hold approximately 8.7%. V trimming: 1 base; J trimming: 7 bases; junction bases outside the gene matches: 4. The CDR3 has 15 amino acids. Looked up from germline, CDR1 is MNHNS and CDR2 is SASEGT. This sequence originates from a man aged 45-60 years who had recovered from COVID-19. The V call is TRBV6-1, the J call TRBJ1-3; TRBD1 agrees at 10 bases. Sequencing was carried out using peripheral blood. CDR3 nucleotides: TGTGCCAGCAGTGAAGTGGACAGGGGGTCCAACACCATATATTTT. Protein sequence: CASSEVDRGSNTIYF.